This T cell receptor beta chain was observed in a study of beta chain features in type 1 diabetes. One heparinised draw of blood, averaging roughly 0.12 L, came from each donor. Stem cell-like memory, regulatory, central memory and naive CD4+ cells were sorted via CD45RO/CCR7/CD25/CD127/CD95/CD27. Study-wide results and limits: Resolution of whether HLA type affects TCRB rearrangement was not achieved here.

Reverse transcribing all isolated RNA meant expressed TCRB transcripts were sequenced. Produced via immunoSEQ multiplex PCR; TCRdb's table is partial and in-frame only. The table has some 270,000 clones, roughly an eighth seen once; the top ten hold about 0.03%. Trimming cost V 0 bases and J 1 base, with 11 bases left between them. The germline CDR1 and CDR2 sequences are SGDLS and YYNGEE. The CDR3 has 15 amino acids. This clone was observed a handful of times. The antigen remains undetermined. The sequenced sample consisted of naive CD4+ T cells from blood. J is TRBJ2-7 and V is TRBV9, with D perhaps matching TRBD1 (6 bases). This receptor was identified in a woman in her 40s in good health. CDR3 region: CASSVAVGGSYEQYF. The CDR3 bases are TGTGCCAGCAGCGTAGCCGTAGGGGGTTCCTACGAGCAGTACTTC. The full variable domain, its missing parts supplied by reference TRBV9 and TRBJ2-7, is DSGVTQTPKHLITATGQRVTLRCSPRSGDLSVYWYQQSLDQGLQFLIQYYNGEERAKGNILERFSAQQFPDLHSELNLSSLELGDSALYFCASSVAVGGSYEQYFGPGTRLTVT.